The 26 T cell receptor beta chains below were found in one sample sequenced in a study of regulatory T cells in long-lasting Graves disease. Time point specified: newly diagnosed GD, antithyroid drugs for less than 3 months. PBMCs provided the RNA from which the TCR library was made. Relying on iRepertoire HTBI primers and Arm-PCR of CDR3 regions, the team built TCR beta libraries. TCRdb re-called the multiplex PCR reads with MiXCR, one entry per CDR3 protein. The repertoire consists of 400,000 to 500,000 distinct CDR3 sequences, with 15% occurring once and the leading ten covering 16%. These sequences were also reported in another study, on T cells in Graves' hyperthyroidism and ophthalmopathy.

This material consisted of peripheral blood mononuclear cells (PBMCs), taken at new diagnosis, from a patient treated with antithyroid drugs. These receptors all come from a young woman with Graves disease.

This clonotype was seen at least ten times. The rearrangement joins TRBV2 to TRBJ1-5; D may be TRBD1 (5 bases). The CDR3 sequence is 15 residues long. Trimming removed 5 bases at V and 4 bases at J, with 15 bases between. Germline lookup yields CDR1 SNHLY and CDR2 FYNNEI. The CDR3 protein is CASSRYDRGNQPQHF. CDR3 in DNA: TGTGCCAGCAGTAGGTACGACAGAGGGAATCAGCCCCAGCATTTT.

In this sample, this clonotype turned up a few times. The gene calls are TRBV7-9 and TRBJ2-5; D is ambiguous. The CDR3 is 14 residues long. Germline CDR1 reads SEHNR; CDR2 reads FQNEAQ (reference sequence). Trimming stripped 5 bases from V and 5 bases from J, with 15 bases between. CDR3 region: CASSRDLGRETQYF. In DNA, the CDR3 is TGTGCCAGCAGCCGAGACCTAGGACGGGAGACCCAGTACTTC.

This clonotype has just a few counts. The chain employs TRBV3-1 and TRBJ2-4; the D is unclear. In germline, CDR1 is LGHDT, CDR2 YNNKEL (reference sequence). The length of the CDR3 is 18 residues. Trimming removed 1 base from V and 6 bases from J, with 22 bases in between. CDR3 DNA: TGTGCCAGCAGCCAAGTGGGCTTCACTTCCCCGCGGAGAAACATTCAGTACTTC. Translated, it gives CASSQVGFTSPRRNIQYF.

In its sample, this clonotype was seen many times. The CDR3, as DNA: TGTGCCAGCAGTTACAGGGGGGACACTGAAGCTTTCTTT. This sequence encodes CASSYRGDTEAFF. This chain connects TRBV6-5 to TRBJ1-1; D possibly corresponds to TRBD1 (6 bases). The CDR3 consists of 13 residues. The germline V gene has CDR1 MNHEY and CDR2 SVGAGI. V was trimmed by 2 bases and J by 3 bases, leaving 7 bases between them.

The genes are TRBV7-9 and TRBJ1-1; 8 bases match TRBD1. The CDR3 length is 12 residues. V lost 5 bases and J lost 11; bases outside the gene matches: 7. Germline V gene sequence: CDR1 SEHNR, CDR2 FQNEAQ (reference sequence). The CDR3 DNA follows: TGTGCCAGCAGCCCCCAGGGACAGGTTGCTTTCTTT. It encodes CASSPQGQVAFF.

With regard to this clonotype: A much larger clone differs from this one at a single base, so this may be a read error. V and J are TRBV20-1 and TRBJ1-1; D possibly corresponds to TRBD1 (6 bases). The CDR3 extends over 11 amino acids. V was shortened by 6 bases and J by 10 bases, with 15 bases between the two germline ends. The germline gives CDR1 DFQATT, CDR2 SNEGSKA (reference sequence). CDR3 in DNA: TGCAGTGCCGGTGGGACAATAGGAGCTTTCTTT. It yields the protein CSAGGTIGAFF.

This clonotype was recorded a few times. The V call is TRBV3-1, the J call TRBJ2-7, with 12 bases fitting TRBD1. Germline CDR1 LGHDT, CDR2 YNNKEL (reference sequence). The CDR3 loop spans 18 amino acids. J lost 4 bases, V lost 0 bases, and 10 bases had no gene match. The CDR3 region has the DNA TGTGCCAGCAGCCAAGATAGGGTGGGGACAGGGGGCCGTTACGAGCAGTACTTC. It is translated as CASSQDRVGTGGRYEQYF.

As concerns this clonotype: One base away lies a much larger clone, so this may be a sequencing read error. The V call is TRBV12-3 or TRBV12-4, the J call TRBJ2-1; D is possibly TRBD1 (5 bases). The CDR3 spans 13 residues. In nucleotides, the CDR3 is TGTGCCGGCAGGGTATTCGGATACAATGAGCAGTTCTTC. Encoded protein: CAGRVFGYNEQFF.

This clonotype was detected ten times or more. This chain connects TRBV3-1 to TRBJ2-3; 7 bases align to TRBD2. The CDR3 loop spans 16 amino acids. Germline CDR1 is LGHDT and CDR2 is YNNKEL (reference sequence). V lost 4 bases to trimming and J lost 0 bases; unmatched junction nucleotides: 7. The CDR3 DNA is TGTGCCAGCAGCCTGTCTAGCGGCCCTAGCACAGATACGCAGTATTTT. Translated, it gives CASSLSSGPSTDTQYF.

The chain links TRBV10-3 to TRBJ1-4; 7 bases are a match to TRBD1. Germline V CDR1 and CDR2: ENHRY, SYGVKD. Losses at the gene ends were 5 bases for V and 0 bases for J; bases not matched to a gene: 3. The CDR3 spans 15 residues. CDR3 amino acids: CAISRGTATNEKLFF. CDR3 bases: TGTGCCATCAGTAGAGGGACAGCAACTAATGAAAAACTGTTTTTT.

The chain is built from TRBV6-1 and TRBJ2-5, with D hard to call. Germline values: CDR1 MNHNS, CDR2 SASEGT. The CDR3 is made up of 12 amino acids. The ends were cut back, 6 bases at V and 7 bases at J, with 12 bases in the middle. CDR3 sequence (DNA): TGTGCCAGCAGCTGGACGGCCGGGACCCAGTACTTC. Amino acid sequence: CASSWTAGTQYF.

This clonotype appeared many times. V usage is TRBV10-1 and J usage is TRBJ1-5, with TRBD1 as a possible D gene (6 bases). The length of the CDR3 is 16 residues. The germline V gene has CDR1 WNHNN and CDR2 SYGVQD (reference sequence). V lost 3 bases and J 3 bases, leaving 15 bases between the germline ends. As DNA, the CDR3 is TGCGCCAGCAGTGATGTAGGACAGACCAACAATCAGCCCCAGCATTTT. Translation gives CASSDVGQTNNQPQHF.

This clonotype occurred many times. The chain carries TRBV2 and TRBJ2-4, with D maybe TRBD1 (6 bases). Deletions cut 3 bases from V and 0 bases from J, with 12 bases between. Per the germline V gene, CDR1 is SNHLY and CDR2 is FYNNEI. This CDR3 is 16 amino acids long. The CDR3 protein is CASSDRDKLAKNIQYF. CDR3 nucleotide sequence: TGTGCCAGCAGTGATCGGGACAAACTAGCCAAAAACATTCAGTACTTC.

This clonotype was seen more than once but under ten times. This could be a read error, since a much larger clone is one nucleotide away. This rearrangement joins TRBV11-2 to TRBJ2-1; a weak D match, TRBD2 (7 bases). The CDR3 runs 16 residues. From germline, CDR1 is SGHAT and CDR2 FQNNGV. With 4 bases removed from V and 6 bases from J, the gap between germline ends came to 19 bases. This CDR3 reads CASSSGAWEGGNEQFF. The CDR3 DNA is TGTGCCAGCAGCTCCGGCGCTTGGGAGGGGGGCAATGAGCAGTTCTTC.

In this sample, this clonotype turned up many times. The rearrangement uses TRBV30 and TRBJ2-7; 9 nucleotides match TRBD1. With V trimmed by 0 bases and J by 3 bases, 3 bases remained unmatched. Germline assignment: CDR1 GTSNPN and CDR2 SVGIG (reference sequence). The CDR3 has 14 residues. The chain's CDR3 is CAWSVGTGFYEQYF. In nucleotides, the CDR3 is TGTGCCTGGAGTGTTGGGACAGGGTTCTACGAGCAGTACTTC.

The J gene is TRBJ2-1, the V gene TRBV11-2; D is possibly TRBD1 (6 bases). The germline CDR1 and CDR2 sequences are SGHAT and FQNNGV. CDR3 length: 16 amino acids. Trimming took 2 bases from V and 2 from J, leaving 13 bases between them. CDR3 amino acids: CASSLLRGKTYNEQFF. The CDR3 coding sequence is TGTGCCAGCAGCTTACTCAGGGGCAAAACCTACAATGAGCAGTTCTTC.

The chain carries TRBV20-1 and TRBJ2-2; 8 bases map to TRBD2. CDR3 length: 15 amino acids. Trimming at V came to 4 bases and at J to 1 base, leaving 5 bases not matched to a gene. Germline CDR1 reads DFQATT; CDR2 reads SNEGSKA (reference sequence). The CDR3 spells CSATPSGLNTGELFF. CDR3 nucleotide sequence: TGCAGTGCTACCCCTAGCGGGCTGAACACCGGGGAGCTGTTTTTT.

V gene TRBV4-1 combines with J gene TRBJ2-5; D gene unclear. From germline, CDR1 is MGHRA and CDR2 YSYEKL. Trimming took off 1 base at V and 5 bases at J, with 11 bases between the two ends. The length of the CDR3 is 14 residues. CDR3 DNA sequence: TGCGCCAGCAGCCAAGGGACCCCCCCCGAGACCCAGTACTTC. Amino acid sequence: CASSQGTPPETQYF.

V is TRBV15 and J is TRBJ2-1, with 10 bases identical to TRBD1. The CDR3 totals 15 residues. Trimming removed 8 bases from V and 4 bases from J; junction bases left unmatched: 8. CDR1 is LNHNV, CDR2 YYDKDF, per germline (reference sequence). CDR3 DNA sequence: TGTGCCACCGCCCCGGGACAGGGGACTTACAATGAGCAGTTCTTC. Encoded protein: CATAPGQGTYNEQFF.

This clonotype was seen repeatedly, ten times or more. The CDR3 loop is CASSERFNRGLGGELFF. DNA for the CDR3: TGTGCCAGCAGTGAACGCTTTAACAGGGGGCTGGGCGGGGAGCTGTTTTTT. This sequence joins TRBV12-3 or TRBV12-4 and TRBJ2-2; 9 nucleotides line up with TRBD1. Germline trimming cut 5 bases from V and 7 bases from J; bases unmatched to any gene: 14. The CDR3 contains 17 residues.

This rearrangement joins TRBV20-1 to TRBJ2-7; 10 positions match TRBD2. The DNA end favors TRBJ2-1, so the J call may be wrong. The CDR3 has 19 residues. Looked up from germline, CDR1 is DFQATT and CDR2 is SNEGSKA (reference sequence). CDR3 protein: CSARDKSLAGVRGNYEQFF. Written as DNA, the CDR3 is TGCAGTGCTAGAGATAAGAGCCTAGCGGGAGTCCGGGGGAACTACGAGCAGTTCTTC.

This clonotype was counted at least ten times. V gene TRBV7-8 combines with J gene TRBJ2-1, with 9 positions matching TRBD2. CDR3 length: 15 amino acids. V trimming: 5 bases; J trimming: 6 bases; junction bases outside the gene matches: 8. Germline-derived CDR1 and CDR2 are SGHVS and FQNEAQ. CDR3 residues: CASSDSGSTLNEQFF. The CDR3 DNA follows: TGTGCCAGCAGCGATAGCGGGAGCACCCTCAATGAGCAGTTCTTC.

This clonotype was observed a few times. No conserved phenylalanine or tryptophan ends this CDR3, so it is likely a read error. DNA of the CDR3: TGTGCCAGCAGTTTGGACCAGCGACTTTACAATGAGCAGTTCTCC. Its protein is CASSLDQRLYNEQFS. V is TRBV28 and J is TRBJ2-1; no definite D call. CDR3 size: 15 residues. V was clipped by 3 bases and J by 4 bases, with 13 bases between them. Germline V gives CDR1 MDHEN, CDR2 SYDVKM.

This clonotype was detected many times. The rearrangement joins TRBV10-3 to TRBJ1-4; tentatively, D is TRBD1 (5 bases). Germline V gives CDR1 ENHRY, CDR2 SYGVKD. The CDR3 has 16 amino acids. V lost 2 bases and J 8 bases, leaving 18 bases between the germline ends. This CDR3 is CAISEPRGAKGEKLFF. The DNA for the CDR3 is TGTGCCATCAGTGAGCCGCGTGGCGCAAAGGGGGAAAAACTGTTTTTT.

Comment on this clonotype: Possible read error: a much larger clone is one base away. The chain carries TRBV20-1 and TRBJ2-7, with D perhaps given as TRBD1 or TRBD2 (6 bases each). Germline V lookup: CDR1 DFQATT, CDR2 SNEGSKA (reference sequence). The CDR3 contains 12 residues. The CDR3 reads CSVPRGLYEQCF. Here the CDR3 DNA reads TGCAGCGTGCCACGGGGGCTCTACGAGCAGTGCTTC.

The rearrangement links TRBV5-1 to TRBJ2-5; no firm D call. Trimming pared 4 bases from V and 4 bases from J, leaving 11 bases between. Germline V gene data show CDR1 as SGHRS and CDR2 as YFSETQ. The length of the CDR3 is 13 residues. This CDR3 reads CASSTPAPETQYF. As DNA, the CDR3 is TGCGCCAGCAGCACCCCGGCCCCAGAGACCCAGTACTTC. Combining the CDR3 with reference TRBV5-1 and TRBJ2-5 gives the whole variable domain KAGVTQTPRYLIKTRGQQVTLSCSPISGHRSVSWYQQTPGQGLQFLFEYFSETQRNKGNFPGRFSGRQFSNSRSEMNVSTLELGDSALYLCASSTPAPETQYFGPGTRLLVL.